This TCR beta chain was recovered during a study of regulatory T cells in long-lasting Graves disease (TCRdb year 2021). About the full investigation: Antithyroid drugs had been taken for less than 3 months by newly diagnosed Graves' disease patients. Peripheral blood TCR sequencing and RNA sequencing compared persistent Graves' disease patients with newly diagnosed Graves' disease patients. The study was registered as a clinical trial and conducted in China. TCR sequencing covered 13 persistent and around 20 newly diagnosed Graves' disease patients, some 33 samples in total. The paper as a whole reports these results and caveats: Persistent Graves' disease patients showed lower TCR Shannon entropy and fewer highly expanded clones than newly diagnosed patients, suggesting clonal expansion. Sequencing and analysis were restricted to the TCR beta chain. Preferential use of TRBV28, TRBJ1-2 and TRBJ2-5 was observed in persistent disease, whereas TRBV20-1 and TRBJ2-1 were favored in newly diagnosed disease. The small sample size was acknowledged by the authors as a limitation that may reduce accuracy. The study examined only peripheral blood because the primary lesion, thyroid tissue, could not be accessed. Persistent patients shared more public clonotypes among themselves (approximately 2,500) than newly diagnosed patients did (about 900).

Regarding this clonotype: Its specific antigen is unknown. Base-call qualities are not available, and no considerably larger clone is one nucleotide away.

The method was multiplex PCR. The sequencer listed for this sample is Illumina HiSeq 4000. iRepertoire HTBI primers and Arm-PCR amplification of CDR3 regions were used to construct TCR beta libraries. Before sequencing, the PCR products went through gel purification. Turning to the authors' computational methods: Gene usage analysis of CDR3 amino acid clonotypes relied on the roughly 60 TRBV and 15 or so TRBJ segments identified across samples. COPE and FqMerger were used to merge the filtered high-quality paired reads into contigs. Contigs were aligned with BLAST to IMGT TRBV, TRBD and TRBJ reference genes, and CDR3 was defined per IMGT. Any clonotype with a frequency above 0.1% was classified as a highly expanded clone. Repertoire diversity was measured by Shannon entropy, and V-J evenness by the Gini coefficient. A clonotype was considered public if more than one individual shared it. TCRdb reworked the public reads: Q25 trimming with fastp, MiXCR clone assembly, productive beta chains retained. Records with the same CDR3 protein are collapsed into one entry carrying the most frequent genes and DNA. Clone size and V and J calls follow TCRdb, not the original study. This sample lists fewer than 400,000 distinct CDR3 sequences; 15% to 20% were detected once. About 39% of the sample comes from the top ten.

Taken from cysteine to phenylalanine, the CDR3 has 13 residues. The DNA shown is the 39-base CDR3, in frame from base 1. CDR1 is given as MNHEY and CDR2 as SMNVEV, both from the germline V gene (reference sequence). Relative to germline, V is 6 bases shorter and J is 3 bases shorter, with 12 bases between their ends. The time point label on this specimen signifies: newly diagnosed GD, antithyroid drugs for less than 3 months. For both TCR sequencing and RNA sequencing, RNA was extracted from PBMCs in TRIzol. The diagnosis of Graves' disease was made according to American Thyroid Association guidelines. The patients came from an endocrinology department in Xi'an, China. Each patient gave about 10 milliliters of peripheral blood, collected in an EDTA anticoagulant tube. Ficoll Paque Plus density gradient separation was used to isolate PBMCs, and no additional T cell sorting was done. An Agilent 2100 Bioanalyzer and agarose gel were used to assess RNA quality, and a NanoDrop 2000 was used to measure RNA concentration.

The sample here was peripheral blood mononuclear cells (PBMCs), taken at new diagnosis, from a patient treated with antithyroid drugs. The rearrangement combines TRBV27 with TRBJ2-7; tentative D gene TRBD2, with 5 bases matching. The receptor comes from a female donor with Graves disease. The CDR3 loop reads CASSHAGVYEQYF. Here is the DNA: TGTGCCAGCAGCCACGCGGGTGTCTACGAGCAGTACTTC.